A selection of T cell receptor beta chains follows, all from one sample in a study of identifying expanded T cells in peripheral blood. The table came from immunoSEQ multiplex PCR; TCRdb's copy has only in-frame clones and leaves some out. In the table there are about 47,000 clones, 82% of which are singletons. Specimen: blood. These receptors all stem from a person between 18 and 70 years old in good health. Each CDR3 is given with its conserved first and last residue. The order of the fields is D gene, clone size, J gene, V gene, CDR3 protein, CDR3 DNA. A D gene is named only where the DNA matches it firmly. A clone size is listed for some rows: how often the clone was seen (once, few, many), or a class if it is expanded.

>TRBD1|-|TRBJ1-1|TRBV30
CAWNRHRGNTEAFF
TGTGCTTGGAACCGCCACAGGGGGAACACTGAAGCTTTCTTT
>-|-|TRBJ1-2|TRBV29-1
CSVGAGFNYGYTF
TGCAGCGTTGGGGCAGGCTTTAACTATGGCTACACCTTC
>-|-|TRBJ2-5|TRBV2
CASSEQGIGETQYF
TGTGCCAGCAGTGAACAGGGTATCGGAGAGACCCAGTACTTC
>-|-|TRBJ1-6|TRBV6-4
CASRARTDYNSPLHF
TGTGCCAGCAGAGCCCGGACAGACTATAATTCACCCCTCCACTTT
>TRBD1|-|TRBJ1-2|TRBV7-9
CASSSYGQGNTF
TGTGCCAGCAGCTCTTATGGACAGGGGAACACCTTC
>-|-|TRBJ2-1|TRBV9
CASSALVSSYNEQFF
TGTGCCAGCAGCGCACTGGTGAGCTCCTACAATGAGCAGTTCTTC
>-|-|TRBJ1-2|TRBV6-5
CASSYSETAYGYTF
TGTGCCAGCAGTTACTCGGAGACAGCTTATGGCTACACCTTC
>TRBD1|-|TRBJ1-2|TRBV29-1
CSVGGQGAGGYTF
TGCAGCGTTGGGGGACAGGGGGCTGGTGGCTACACCTTC
>-|-|TRBJ2-2|TRBV29-1
CSVAPVVNTGELFF
TGCAGCGTTGCCCCCGTAGTTAACACCGGGGAGCTGTTTTTT
>TRBD1|-|TRBJ2-2|TRBV5-4
CASSPRDRGSGELFF
TGTGCCAGCAGCCCCCGGGACAGGGGATCCGGGGAGCTGTTTTTT
>-|once|TRBJ2-5|TRBV21-1
CASSPPRKTQYF
TGTGCCAGCAGCCCTCCCCGGAAGACCCAGTACTTC
>TRBD2|-|TRBJ2-1|TRBV5-1
CASTAGGSSYNEQFF
TGCGCCAGCACCGCGGGAGGGAGCTCCTACAATGAGCAGTTCTTC
>TRBD2|-|TRBJ2-3|TRBV15
CATSRDLFVAGDTDTQYF
TGTGCCACCAGCAGAGACCTCTTTGTAGCGGGGGACACAGATACGCAGTATTTT
>TRBD1|-|TRBJ1-2|TRBV19
CASTDARWGQPYGYTF
TGTGCCAGTACCGACGCCCGGTGGGGACAGCCCTATGGCTACACCTTC
>TRBD1|once|TRBJ2-3|TRBV18
CASYLQQGGTDTQYF
TGTGCCAGCTACCTCCAACAGGGGGGAACAGATACGCAGTATTTT
>-|-|TRBJ2-7|TRBV2
CASRGPYEQYF
TGTGCCAGCAGGGGCCCCTACGAGCAGTACTTC
>-|once|TRBJ2-3|TRBV7-2
CASSPGADTQYF
TGTGCCAGCAGCCCCGGGGCAGATACGCAGTATTTT
>-|-|TRBJ2-5|TRBV19
CASSKRREGGRETQYF
TGTGCCAGTAGTAAAAGGCGGGAAGGGGGCAGGGAGACCCAGTACTTC
>TRBD2|-|TRBJ2-3|TRBV9
CASSSRSGGEGDTQYF
TGTGCCAGCAGCTCCCGGAGCGGGGGGGAGGGAGATACGCAGTATTTT
>-|-|TRBJ2-3|TRBV2
CASSERRADTQYF
TGTGCCAGCAGTGAGAGGCGCGCAGATACGCAGTATTTT
>-|-|TRBJ2-7|TRBV5-4
CASSLATSPYEQYF
TGTGCCAGCAGCCTGGCGACTAGTCCCTACGAGCAGTACTTC
>TRBD2|-|TRBJ2-1|TRBV13
CASSPGLSGRGNEQFF
TGTGCCAGCAGCCCCGGACTAAGCGGGAGAGGCAATGAGCAGTTCTTC
>-|-|TRBJ1-4|TRBV6-5
CASSYSSGEKLFF
TGTGCCAGCAGTTACTCGTCTGGGGAAAAACTGTTTTTT
>-|-|TRBJ1-2|TRBV20-1
CSARPGDGYTF
TGCAGTGCTAGACCCGGGGATGGCTACACCTTC
>TRBD1|-|TRBJ1-2|TRBV6-1
CASSLQTGGNYGYTF
TGTGCCAGCAGTCTCCAGACAGGGGGAAACTATGGCTACACCTTC
>-|-|TRBJ1-5|TRBV19
CASSRGRDNQPQHF
TGTGCCAGTAGTAGGGGCAGGGATAATCAGCCCCAGCATTTT
>-|-|TRBJ1-5|TRBV6-1
CASRGLGFNQPQHF
TGTGCCAGCAGGGGATTGGGCTTCAATCAGCCCCAGCATTTT
>-|-|TRBJ2-7|TRBV30
CAWKISAYEQYF
TGTGCCTGGAAAATCAGTGCCTACGAGCAGTACTTC
>-|-|TRBJ2-5|TRBV2
CASSPGLGVAETQYF
TGTGCCAGCAGCCCGGGACTCGGGGTGGCAGAGACCCAGTACTTC
>-|-|TRBJ1-2|TRBV4-1
CASSQEEALGGYGYTF
TGCGCCAGCAGCCAAGAAGAGGCCCTAGGGGGCTATGGCTACACCTTC
>-|-|TRBJ2-5|TRBV4-2
CASSQEGRGQETQYF
TGTGCCAGCAGCCAAGAAGGCCGGGGGCAAGAGACCCAGTACTTC
>TRBD2|-|TRBJ2-5|TRBV7-9
CASMPGTGTILRKTQYF
TGTGCCAGCATGCCCGGTACTGGGACTATCCTCAGAAAGACCCAGTACTTC
>TRBD2|once|TRBJ2-1|TRBV6-4
CASSVLAGANEQFF
TGTGCCAGCAGTGTACTAGCGGGGGCAAATGAGCAGTTCTTC
>-|-|TRBJ1-2|TRBV14
CASSQDEGTWAVSRSNYGYTF
TGTGCCAGCAGCCAAGATGAGGGGACATGGGCGGTTTCGAGGTCTAACTATGGCTACACCTTC
>-|-|TRBJ2-1|TRBV7-3
CASSQDSSSYNEQFF
TGTGCCAGCAGTCAAGACTCAAGCTCCTACAATGAGCAGTTCTTC
>-|once|TRBJ2-7|TRBV6-1
CASSHRNEQYF
TGTGCCAGCAGCCACAGGAACGAGCAGTACTTC
>-|-|TRBJ1-1|TRBV6-5
CASTPPGNTEAFF
TGTGCCAGCACCCCCCCGGGGAACACTGAAGCTTTCTTT
>-|-|TRBJ2-7|TRBV27
CASMDLASHEQYF
TGTGCCAGCATGGATTTAGCATCCCACGAGCAGTACTTC
>TRBD1|few|TRBJ1-2|TRBV13
CASSRQTGNYGYTF
TGTGCCAGCAGTCGACAGACAGGGAACTATGGCTACACCTTC
>-|-|TRBJ2-5|TRBV5-5
CASSLEGLAAETQYF
TGTGCCAGCAGCTTGGAGGGGCTTGCAGCAGAGACCCAGTACTTC